The clone carrying this T cell receptor beta chain was counted ten times or more. Antigen unknown. Trimming removed 1 base at V and 7 bases at J, with 17 bases between. The length of the CDR3 is 16 residues. CDR1 is LGHNA and CDR2 is YNFKEQ in the germline V gene. The entry originates in a study of CD8+CD57+ T cells in acquired aplastic anemia. Findings of the study overall: It was found that about 31 CD8+ CDR3 sequences were shared between patients and controls. Between the patient and control groups, CD8+ Simpson's diversity did not differ significantly.

The template used for profiling TCR beta VDJ and CDR3 was genomic DNA. TCRdb itself ran the reads through MiXCR, one entry per CDR3 protein. The table lists 400,000 to 500,000 distinct CDR3 sequences, 65% to 75% of them singletons. This chain connects TRBV4-2 to TRBJ1-5; D gene unclear. The sequence derives from a human donor in good health, serving as a control. The sequenced sample was sorted CD4+, CD8+, or CD8+CD57+ T cells (not recorded which) from PBMCs. The CDR3 DNA follows: TGTGCCAGCAGCCAAGTAGGTGGAACGACGGGGCAGCCCCAGCATTTT. It specifies CASSQVGGTTGQPQHF.